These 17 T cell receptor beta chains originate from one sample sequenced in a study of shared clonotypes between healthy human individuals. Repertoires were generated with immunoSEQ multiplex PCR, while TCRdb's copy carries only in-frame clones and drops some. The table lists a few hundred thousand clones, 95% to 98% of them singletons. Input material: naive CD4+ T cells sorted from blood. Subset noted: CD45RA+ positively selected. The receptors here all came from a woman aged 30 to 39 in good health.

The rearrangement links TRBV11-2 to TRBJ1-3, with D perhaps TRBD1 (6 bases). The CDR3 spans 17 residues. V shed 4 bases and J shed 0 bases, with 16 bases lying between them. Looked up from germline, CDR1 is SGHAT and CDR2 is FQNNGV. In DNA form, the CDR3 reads TGTGCCAGCAGCTCCATAAAGGGACATTCCTCTGGAAACACCATATATTTT. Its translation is CASSSIKGHSSGNTIYF.

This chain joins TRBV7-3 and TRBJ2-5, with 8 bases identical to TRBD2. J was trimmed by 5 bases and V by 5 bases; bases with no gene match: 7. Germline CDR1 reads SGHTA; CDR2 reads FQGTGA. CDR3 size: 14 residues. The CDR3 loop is CASSPNSGSETQYF. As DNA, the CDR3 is TGTGCCAGCAGCCCTAACAGCGGGAGTGAGACCCAGTACTTC.

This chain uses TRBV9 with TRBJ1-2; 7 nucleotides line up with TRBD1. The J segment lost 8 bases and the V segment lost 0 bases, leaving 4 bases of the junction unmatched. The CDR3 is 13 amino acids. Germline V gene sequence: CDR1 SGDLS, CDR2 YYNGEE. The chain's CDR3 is CASSVDRGGGYTF. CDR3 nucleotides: TGTGCCAGCAGCGTAGACAGGGGAGGAGGCTACACCTTC.

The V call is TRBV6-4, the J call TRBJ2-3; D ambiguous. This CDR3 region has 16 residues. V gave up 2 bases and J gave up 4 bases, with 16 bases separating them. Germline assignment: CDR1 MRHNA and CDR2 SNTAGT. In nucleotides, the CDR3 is TGTGCCAGCAGTGACACGGGTATTTTTGGCCCAGATACGCAGTATTTT. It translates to CASSDTGIFGPDTQYF.

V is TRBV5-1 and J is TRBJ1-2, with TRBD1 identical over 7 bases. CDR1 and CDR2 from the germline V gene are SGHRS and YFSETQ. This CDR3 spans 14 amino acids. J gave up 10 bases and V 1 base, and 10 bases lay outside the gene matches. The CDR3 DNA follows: TGCGCCAGCAGCTTGCCCGGGACAGCCCCTCACTACACCTTC. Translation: CASSLPGTAPHYTF.

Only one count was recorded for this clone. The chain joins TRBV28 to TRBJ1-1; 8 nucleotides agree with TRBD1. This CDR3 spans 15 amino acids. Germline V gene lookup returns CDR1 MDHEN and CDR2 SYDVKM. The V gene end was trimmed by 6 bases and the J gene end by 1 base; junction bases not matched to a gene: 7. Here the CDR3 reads CASRDAGGQNTEAFF. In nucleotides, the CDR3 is TGTGCCAGCAGAGACGCAGGGGGCCAGAACACTGAAGCTTTCTTT.

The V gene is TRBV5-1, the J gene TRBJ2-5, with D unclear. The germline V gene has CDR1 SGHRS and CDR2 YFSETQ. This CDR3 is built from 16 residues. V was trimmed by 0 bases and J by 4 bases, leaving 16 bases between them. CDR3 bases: TGCGCCAGCAGCTTGGCAAGGACGGTCTTTGGAGAGACCCAGTACTTC. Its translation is CASSLARTVFGETQYF.

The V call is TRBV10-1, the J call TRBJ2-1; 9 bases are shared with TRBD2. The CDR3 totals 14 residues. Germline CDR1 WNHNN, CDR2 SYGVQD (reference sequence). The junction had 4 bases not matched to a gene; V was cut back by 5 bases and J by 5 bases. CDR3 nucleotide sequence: TGCGCCAGCAGTAGACTAGCGGAAAACAATGAGCAGTTCTTC. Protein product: CASSRLAENNEQFF.

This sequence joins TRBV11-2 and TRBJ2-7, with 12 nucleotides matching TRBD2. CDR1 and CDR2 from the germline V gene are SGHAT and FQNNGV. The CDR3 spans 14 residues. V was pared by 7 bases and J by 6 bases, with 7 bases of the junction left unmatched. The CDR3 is CASTLAGGPGEQYF. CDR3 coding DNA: TGTGCCAGCACTCTAGCGGGAGGGCCCGGCGAGCAGTACTTC.

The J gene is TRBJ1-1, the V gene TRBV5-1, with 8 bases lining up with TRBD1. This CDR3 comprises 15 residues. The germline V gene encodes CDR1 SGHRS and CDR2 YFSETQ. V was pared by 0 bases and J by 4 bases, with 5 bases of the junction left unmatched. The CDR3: CASSLGQGAPTEAFF. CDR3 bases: TGCGCCAGCAGCTTGGGCCAGGGGGCGCCCACTGAAGCTTTCTTT.

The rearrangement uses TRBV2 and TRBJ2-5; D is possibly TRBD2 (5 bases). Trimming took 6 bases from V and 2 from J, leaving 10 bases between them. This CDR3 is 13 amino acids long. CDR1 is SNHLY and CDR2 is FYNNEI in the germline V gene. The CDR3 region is CASRDSLQETQYF. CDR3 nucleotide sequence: TGTGCCAGCAGGGACTCTTTACAAGAGACCCAGTACTTC.

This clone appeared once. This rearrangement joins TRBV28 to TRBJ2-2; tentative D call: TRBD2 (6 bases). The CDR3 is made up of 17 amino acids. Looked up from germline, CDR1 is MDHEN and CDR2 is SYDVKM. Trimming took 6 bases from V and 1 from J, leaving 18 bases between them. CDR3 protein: CASRPRGFSRNTGELFF. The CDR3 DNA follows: TGTGCCAGCAGACCTCGGGGGTTTAGCCGGAACACCGGGGAGCTGTTTTTT. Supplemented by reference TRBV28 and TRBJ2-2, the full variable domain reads DVKVTQSSRYLVKRTGEKVFLECVQDMDHENMFWYRQDPGLGLRLIYFSYDVKMKEKGDIPEGYSVSREKKERFSLILESASTNQTSMYLCASRPRGFSRNTGELFFGEGSRLTVL.

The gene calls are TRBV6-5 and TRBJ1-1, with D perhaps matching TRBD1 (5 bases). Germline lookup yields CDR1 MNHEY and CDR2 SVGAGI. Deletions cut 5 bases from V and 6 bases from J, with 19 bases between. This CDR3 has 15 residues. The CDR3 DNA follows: TGTGCCAGCAGTCAACCCCGGGAGGGGCGACCTGAAGCTTTCTTT. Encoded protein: CASSQPREGRPEAFF.

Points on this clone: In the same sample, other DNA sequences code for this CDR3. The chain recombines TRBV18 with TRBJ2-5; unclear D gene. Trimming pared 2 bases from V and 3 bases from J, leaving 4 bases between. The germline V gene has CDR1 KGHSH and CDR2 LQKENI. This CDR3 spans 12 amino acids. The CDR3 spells CASSPEEETQYF. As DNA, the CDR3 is TGTGCCAGCTCACCAGAAGAAGAGACCCAGTACTTC.

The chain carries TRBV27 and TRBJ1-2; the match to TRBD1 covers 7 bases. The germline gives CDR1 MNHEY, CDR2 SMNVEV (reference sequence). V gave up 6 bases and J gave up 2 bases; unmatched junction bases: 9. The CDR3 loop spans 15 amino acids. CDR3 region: CASRVSGTENYGYTF. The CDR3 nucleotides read TGTGCCAGCAGGGTTAGTGGGACAGAGAACTATGGCTACACCTTC.

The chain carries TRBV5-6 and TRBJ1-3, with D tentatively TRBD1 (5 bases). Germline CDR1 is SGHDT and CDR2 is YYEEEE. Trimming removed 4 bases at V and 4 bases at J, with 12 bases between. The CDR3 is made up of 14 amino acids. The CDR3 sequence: CASSARDAGNTIYF. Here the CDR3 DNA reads TGTGCCAGCAGCGCCCGGGACGCCGGAAACACCATATATTTT.

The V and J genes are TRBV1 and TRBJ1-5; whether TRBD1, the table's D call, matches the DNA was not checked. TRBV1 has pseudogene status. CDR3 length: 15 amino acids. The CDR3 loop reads CTSRPQGYSNQPQHF. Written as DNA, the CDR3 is TGCACCAGCAGGCCACAGGGATATAGCAATCAGCCCCAGCATTTT.